A single sample gave rise to the 22 T cell receptor beta chains below, sequenced in a study of shared clonotypes between healthy human individuals. Repertoires were generated with immunoSEQ multiplex PCR, while TCRdb's copy carries only in-frame clones and drops some. The sample has millions of clones; 85% to 95% are singletons. The sequenced sample consisted of naive CD4+ T cells from PBMCs. Subset reported: CD45RA+ positively selected. Every receptor here comes from a man between 18 and 35 years old in good health. Some clones in this sample may be carry-over from other donors' samples.

The rearrangement joins TRBV2 to TRBJ2-5; the D gene is possibly TRBD2 (5 bases). Trimming took off 8 bases at V and 2 bases at J, with 9 bases between the two ends. Germline assignment: CDR1 SNHLY and CDR2 FYNNEI. This CDR3 contains 12 residues. CDR3 sequence reads: CASGRLQETQYF. The CDR3 bases are TGTGCCAGCGGACGACTACAAGAGACCCAGTACTTC.

V and J are TRBV28 and TRBJ1-2; maybe TRBD1 (5 bases). This CDR3 contains 16 residues. Germline loops: CDR1 MDHEN, CDR2 SYDVKM. V dropped 4 bases and J dropped 1 base, with 16 bases sitting between them. This chain's CDR3 is CASSSYGTHNNYGYTF. The CDR3 nucleotides are TGTGCCAGCAGTTCTTACGGGACCCATAATAACTATGGCTACACCTTC.

The chain has TRBV28 and TRBJ1-1; no definite D call. The CDR3 loop spans 15 amino acids. Germline lookup yields CDR1 MDHEN and CDR2 SYDVKM. The V gene lost 5 bases and the J gene lost 4 bases, with 17 bases spanning the gap. Here the CDR3 DNA reads TGTGCCAGCAGTACTATACACGGACGGCTCACTGAAGCTTTCTTT. Protein product: CASSTIHGRLTEAFF. The full variable domain, rest sourced from reference TRBV28 and TRBJ1-1, is DVKVTQSSRYLVKRTGEKVFLECVQDMDHENMFWYRQDPGLGLRLIYFSYDVKMKEKGDIPEGYSVSREKKERFSLILESASTNQTSMYLCASSTIHGRLTEAFFGQGTRLTVV.

The rearrangement links TRBV2 to TRBJ1-1; D might be TRBD1 (6 bases). The CDR3 is made up of 17 amino acids. V lost 0 bases and J lost 1, with 15 bases in between. In germline, CDR1 is SNHLY, CDR2 FYNNEI. The CDR3 DNA reads as TGTGCCAGCAGTGAAGCGCTTGTGGGGGCGAAGAACACTGAAGCTTTCTTT. It specifies CASSEALVGAKNTEAFF.

The chain employs TRBV29-1 and TRBJ1-1; 7 bases are shared with TRBD1. The CDR3 length is 12 residues. CDR1 is SQVTM, CDR2 ANQGSEA, per germline. Trimming removed 4 bases from V and 3 bases from J; junction bases left unmatched: 2. The CDR3 nucleotides read TGCAGCGTTGCGCAGGGGGACACTGAAGCTTTCTTT. Its protein is CSVAQGDTEAFF.

The chain joins TRBV4-3 to TRBJ1-3, with no clear D. Trimming removed 0 bases at V and 0 bases at J, with 6 bases between. The germline V gene has CDR1 LGHNA and CDR2 YSLEER. The CDR3 runs 15 residues. The CDR3: CASSQEPNSGNTIYF. CDR3 nucleotides: TGCGCCAGCAGCCAAGAACCCAACTCTGGAAACACCATATATTTT.

The chain carries TRBV29-1 and TRBJ1-1, with a weak D call TRBD1 (5 bases). The CDR3 has 11 amino acids. Germline V gene sequence: CDR1 SQVTM, CDR2 ANQGSEA. V lost 4 bases to trimming and J lost 4 bases, with 7 bases between them. The CDR3 nucleotides read TGCAGCGTTGGACAGACCACTGAAGCTTTCTTT. Amino acids: CSVGQTTEAFF.

The rearrangement joins TRBV5-8 to TRBJ2-2; the D call may be TRBD1 or TRBD2 (6 bases each). The V and J ends lost 4 bases and 2 bases respectively, with 15 bases between them. Germline assignment: CDR1 SGHTS and CDR2 YDEGEE. The CDR3 is 16 amino acids. The CDR3 protein is CASSPRRGRNTGELFF. The CDR3 DNA reads TGTGCCAGCAGCCCCAGACGGGGGCGCAACACCGGGGAGCTGTTTTTT. Supplemented by reference TRBV5-8 and TRBJ2-2, the full variable domain reads EAGVTQSPTHLIKTRGQQATLRCSPISGHTSVYWYQQALGLGLQFLLWYDEGEERNRGNFPPRFSGRQFPNYSSELNVNALELEDSALYLCASSPRRGRNTGELFFGEGSRLTVL.

Of note for this clone: The sample contains more than one DNA sequence encoding this CDR3. The genes are TRBV11-2 and TRBJ2-3; TRBD2 aligns across 7 bases. The V gene's germline CDR1 is SGHAT and CDR2 FQNNGV. CDR3 size: 14 residues. Germline trimming cut 4 bases from V and 1 base from J; bases unmatched to any gene: 2. DNA for the CDR3: TGTGCCAGCAGCTGGACTAGTGGCACAGATACGCAGTATTTT. This sequence encodes CASSWTSGTDTQYF.

This clone was recorded once. V is TRBV7-2 and J is TRBJ2-2; 8 bases map to TRBD1. The CDR3 runs 13 residues. Germline values: CDR1 SGHTA, CDR2 FQGNSA. The V gene end was trimmed by 8 bases and the J gene end by 4 bases; junction bases not matched to a gene: 3. CDR3 sequence: CASRQGTTGELFF. DNA of the CDR3: TGTGCCAGCCGACAGGGGACCACCGGGGAGCTGTTTTTT.

CDR3: CASSSSGKFYEQYF. CDR3 nucleotides: TGTGCCAGCAGCTCTAGCGGGAAATTCTACGAGCAGTACTTC. This chain connects TRBV7-9 to TRBJ2-5; 9 positions match TRBD2. The end of the DNA fits TRBJ2-7 better, so the J call may be wrong. CDR3 size: 14 residues. Germline CDR1 reads SEHNR; CDR2 reads FQNEAQ (reference sequence).

The CDR3 loop is CASSQDFAGPGPDTQYF. CDR3 DNA: TGCGCCAGCAGCCAAGATTTCGCAGGCCCGGGGCCAGATACGCAGTATTTT. The chain uses TRBV4-1 and TRBJ2-3, with D perhaps given as TRBD1 or TRBD2 (5 bases each). CDR3 length: 17 residues. Germline V lookup: CDR1 MGHRA, CDR2 YSYEKL. The V gene lost 0 bases and the J gene lost 4 bases, with 17 bases spanning the gap.

This chain links TRBV18 with TRBJ2-6; 7 bases are shared with TRBD1. This CDR3 has 17 residues. Germline V gene sequence: CDR1 KGHSH, CDR2 LQKENI. V lost 3 bases and J lost 1; bases outside the gene matches: 6. The CDR3 loop is CASSPRQGRSGANVLTF. CDR3 nucleotide sequence: TGTGCCAGCTCACCTCGACAGGGCCGTTCTGGGGCCAACGTCCTGACTTTC.

Points on this clone: Other DNA sequences from this sample encode an identical CDR3 as well. The chain links TRBV18 to TRBJ2-1, with D uncertain. The CDR3 consists of 12 residues. Germline lookup yields CDR1 KGHSH and CDR2 LQKENI. With 3 bases removed from V and 4 bases from J, the gap between germline ends came to 4 bases. The CDR3 sequence is CASSPRYNEQFF. CDR3 sequence (DNA): TGTGCCAGCTCACCCCGATACAATGAGCAGTTCTTC.

The chain joins TRBV10-3 to TRBJ2-7; 9 bases align to TRBD1. Per the germline V gene, CDR1 is ENHRY and CDR2 is SYGVKD. The CDR3 length is 12 residues. Trimming cost V 6 bases and J 5 bases; bases outside gene matches: 2. The CDR3 is CAISGTGNEQYF. CDR3 sequence (DNA): TGTGCCATCAGCGGGACAGGGAACGAGCAGTACTTC.

J is TRBJ2-5 and V is TRBV11-2, with TRBD1 matching over 8 bases. CDR1 and CDR2 (germline): SGHAT, FQNNGV. V gave up 6 bases and J gave up 1 base; unmatched junction bases: 16. The CDR3 covers 18 residues. The CDR3 region has the DNA TGTGCCAGCAGAGGGGGCAGGGGGCGCACCCTTTCCCAAGAGACCCAGTACTTC. Its translation is CASRGGRGRTLSQETQYF.

The chain uses TRBV7-2 and TRBJ2-1, with a possible D match to TRBD1 (6 bases). The ends were cut back, 3 bases at V and 0 bases at J, with 9 bases in the middle. CDR3 length: 15 residues. Germline V CDR1 and CDR2: SGHTA, FQGNSA. CDR3 loop: CASSFTGSSYNEQFF. The CDR3 nucleotides read TGTGCCAGCAGCTTTACAGGGAGCTCCTACAATGAGCAGTTCTTC. The full variable domain, completed using reference TRBV7-2 and TRBJ2-1, is GAGVSQSPSNKVTEKGKDVELRCDPISGHTALYWYRQSLGQGLEFLIYFQGNSAPDKSGLPSDRFSAERTGGSVSTLTIQRTQQEDSAVYLCASSFTGSSYNEQFFGPGTRLTVL.

In this sample, this clone turned up once. The chain carries TRBV30 and TRBJ2-4; D may correspond to TRBD1 or TRBD2 (6 bases each). Trimming removed 0 bases from V and 0 bases from J, with 12 bases in between. The CDR3 spans 16 residues. Germline V gene sequence: CDR1 GTSNPN, CDR2 SVGIG (reference sequence). CDR3 DNA: TGTGCCTGGAGTGTACCGGGGGCTGTAGCCAAAAACATTCAGTACTTC. Translated: CAWSVPGAVAKNIQYF. The full variable domain, rest sourced from reference TRBV30 and TRBJ2-4, is SQTIHQWPATLVQPVGSPLSLECTVEGTSNPNLYWYRQAAGRGLQLLFYSVGIGQISSEVPQNLSASRPQDRQFILSSKKLLLSDSGFYLCAWSVPGAVAKNIQYFGAGTRLSVL.

V is TRBV7-9 and J is TRBJ2-7; 7 bases align to TRBD1. V lost 4 bases, J lost 6 bases, and 6 bases stayed unmatched. The germline V gene encodes CDR1 SEHNR and CDR2 FQNEAQ (reference sequence). This CDR3 contains 13 residues. The CDR3 region has the DNA TGTGCCAGCAGCTCGACAGGGTCGGGCGAGCAGTACTTC. Translated: CASSSTGSGEQYF. Drawing the rest from reference TRBV7-9 and TRBJ2-7, the complete variable domain is DTGVSQNPRHKITKRGQNVTFRCDPISEHNRLYWYRQTLGQGPEFLTYFQNEAQLEKSRLLSDRFSAERPKGSFSTLEIQRTEQGDSAMYLCASSSTGSGEQYFGPGTRLTVT.

V usage is TRBV9 and J usage is TRBJ2-7; no reliable D call. With 0 bases removed from V and 2 bases from J, the gap between germline ends came to 9 bases. This CDR3 has 14 amino acids. Germline V gene data show CDR1 as SGDLS and CDR2 as YYNGEE. The CDR3 loop reads CASSVEARTYEQYF. The DNA for the CDR3 is TGTGCCAGCAGCGTAGAGGCTAGAACCTACGAGCAGTACTTC.

This chain links TRBV21-1 with TRBJ2-1; TRBD2, the table's D call, was not compared with the DNA. TRBV21-1 has pseudogene status. The CDR3 covers 16 residues. CDR3 loop: CASSRGTRRTYNEQFF. The CDR3 DNA reads as TGTGCCAGCAGCAGGGGGACTAGGAGAACCTACAATGAGCAGTTCTTC.

The chain links TRBV19 to TRBJ1-1; D possibly corresponds to TRBD1 (5 bases). CDR1 and CDR2 from the germline V gene are LNHDA and SQIVND (reference sequence). V was cut by 10 bases and J by 1 base, with 13 bases left in between. This CDR3 spans 13 amino acids. The CDR3 DNA reads as TGTGCCACCTTGGGACCGACGAACACTGAAGCTTTCTTT. This codes for CATLGPTNTEAFF.